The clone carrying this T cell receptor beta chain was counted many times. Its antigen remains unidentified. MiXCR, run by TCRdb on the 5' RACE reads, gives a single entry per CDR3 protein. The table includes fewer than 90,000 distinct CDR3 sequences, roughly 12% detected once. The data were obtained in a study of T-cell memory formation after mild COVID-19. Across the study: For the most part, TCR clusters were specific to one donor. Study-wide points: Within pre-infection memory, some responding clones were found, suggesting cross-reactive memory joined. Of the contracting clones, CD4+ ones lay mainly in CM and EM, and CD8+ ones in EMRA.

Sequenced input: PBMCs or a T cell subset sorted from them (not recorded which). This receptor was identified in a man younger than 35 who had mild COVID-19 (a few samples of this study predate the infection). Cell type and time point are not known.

CDR3: CASSQDGNIQYF. CDR3 coding DNA: TGCGCCAGCAGCCAAGATGGAAACATTCAGTACTTC. The gene calls are TRBV4-1 and TRBJ2-4; D is undetermined. From germline, CDR1 is MGHRA and CDR2 YSYEKL. The V end lost 0 bases, the J end lost 6 bases, and 3 bases lay between the germline ends. The CDR3 consists of 12 residues.